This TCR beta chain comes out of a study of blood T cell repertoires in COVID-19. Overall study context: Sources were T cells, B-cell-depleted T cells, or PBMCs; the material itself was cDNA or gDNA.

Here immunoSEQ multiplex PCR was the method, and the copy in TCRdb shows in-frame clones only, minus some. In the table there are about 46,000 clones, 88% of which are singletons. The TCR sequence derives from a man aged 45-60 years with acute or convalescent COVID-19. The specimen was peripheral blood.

The CDR3: CASNNDRGYGYTF. CDR3 bases: TGTGCCAGCAATAACGACAGGGGCTATGGCTACACCTTC. The V call is TRBV12-3 or TRBV12-4, the J call TRBJ1-2, with 8 bases that match TRBD1. V shed 7 bases and J 4 bases; nucleotides not matched to a gene: 5. The CDR3 spans 13 residues.